Presented here are 24 T cell receptor beta chains from one specimen sequenced in a study of T cells after yellow fever vaccination. One entry per CDR3 protein, called by TCRdb with MiXCR from the 5' RACE reads. The sample has some 320,000 distinct CDR3 sequences, around 4.5% seen once. Source: PBMCs, taken 15 days after the yellow fever booster vaccination. The origin of the receptors is a man aged 18-30 years who received the YFV17D yellow fever vaccine.

This clonotype was picked up many times. The CDR3 DNA sequence: TGCGCCAGCAGCCCCAGACAGAACACCGGGGAGCTGTTTTTT. It is translated as CASSPRQNTGELFF. The chain is built from TRBV10-1 and TRBJ2-2; D gene ambiguous. The CDR3 sequence is 14 residues long. Germline loops: CDR1 WNHNN, CDR2 SYGVQD (reference sequence). Trimming cost V 6 bases and J 1 base, with 9 bases left between them.

The sample holds a few counts of this clonotype. V is TRBV5-1 and J is TRBJ1-1; D is possibly TRBD1 (6 bases). The CDR3 length is 15 residues. CDR1 SGHRS and CDR2 YFSETQ come from the germline V gene. V was pared by 4 bases and J by 3 bases, with 16 bases between. In nucleotides, the CDR3 is TGCGCCAGCAGCGTCCAGGGGTCGGGGCACACTGAAGCTTTCTTT. It is translated as CASSVQGSGHTEAFF.

The sample holds a few counts of this clonotype. The rearrangement joins TRBV7-9 to TRBJ2-5; D may be TRBD2 (5 bases). Trimming left V 11 bases short and J 1 base short, with 11 bases between. The length of the CDR3 is 12 residues. Germline loops: CDR1 SEHNR, CDR2 FQNEAQ (reference sequence). The CDR3 DNA reads as TGTGCCGTAGACCGGGGCCAAGAGACCCAGTACTTC. It encodes CAVDRGQETQYF.

This clonotype was recorded a few times. This chain connects TRBV6-1 to TRBJ1-5, with D hard to call. Germline CDR1 and CDR2: MNHNS and SASEGT. The CDR3 is 13 amino acids. V was pared by 2 bases and J by 4 bases, with 6 bases between. CDR3 DNA sequence: TGTGCCAGCAGTGAACGACCTAATCAGCCCCAGCATTTT. Translated: CASSERPNQPQHF.

This clonotype was picked up many times. The rearrangement uses TRBV7-2 and TRBJ2-2, with TRBD1 identical over 11 bases. The CDR3 is 19 amino acids. CDR1 is SGHTA, CDR2 FQGNSA, per germline. V was clipped by 5 bases and J by 4 bases; unmatched bases: 15. The DNA for the CDR3 is TGTGCCAGCAGCCCGGACAGGGGGCGTCGGTATCCGGGCACCGGGGAGCTGTTTTTT. Translated, it gives CASSPDRGRRYPGTGELFF.

This clonotype was seen more than once but under ten times. The chain uses TRBV4-1 and TRBJ1-5; D is undetermined. This CDR3 region has 14 residues. The V gene lost 8 bases and the J gene lost 0 bases, with 11 bases spanning the gap. Per the germline V gene, CDR1 is MGHRA and CDR2 is YSYEKL. The CDR3 DNA follows: TGCGCCAGCTCCGACATAAATAGCAATCAGCCCCAGCATTTT. Translation gives CASSDINSNQPQHF.

V and J are TRBV7-2 and TRBJ1-2; weak D call: TRBD1 (6 bases). Trimming removed 1 base at V and 4 bases at J, with 19 bases between. CDR1 and CDR2 (germline): SGHTA, FQGNSA. This CDR3 is 17 amino acids long. The DNA of the CDR3 is TGTGCCAGCAGCTTAGGTGGGCTACAGGGAGGTAGCTATGGCTACACCTTC. Translating it yields CASSLGGLQGGSYGYTF.

The CDR3 DNA reads TGTGCCTGGAGTATTATGACTGGCACAGATACGCAGTATTTT. Protein product: CAWSIMTGTDTQYF. This chain joins TRBV30 and TRBJ2-3, with D unclear. Germline-derived CDR1 and CDR2 are GTSNPN and SVGIG (reference sequence). There are 14 residues in the CDR3. Trimming took 2 bases from V and 1 from J, leaving 10 bases between them.

Many counts were recorded for this clonotype. The rearrangement uses TRBV12-3 or TRBV12-4 and TRBJ1-2; D uncertain. V lost 4 bases to trimming and J lost 4 bases, with 10 bases between them. The CDR3 has 13 residues. The CDR3: CASSSAWAYGYTF. CDR3 sequence (DNA): TGTGCCAGCAGTTCGGCCTGGGCCTATGGCTACACCTTC.

In its sample, this clonotype was seen many times. The chain has TRBV6-4 and TRBJ2-1, with 8 bases aligning to TRBD2. Germline CDR1 is MRHNA and CDR2 is SNTAGT. This CDR3 spans 15 amino acids. Germline trimming cut 6 bases from V and 7 bases from J; bases unmatched to any gene: 11. CDR3 coding DNA: TGTGCCAGCAGCCGTAGTGGTCTAGCGGGTAATGAGCAGTTCTTC. This encodes CASSRSGLAGNEQFF.

This clonotype was recorded many times. This chain links TRBV4-3 with TRBJ2-5; tentatively, D is TRBD2 (5 bases). The ends were cut back, 1 base at V and 5 bases at J, with 11 bases in the middle. Germline V gene data show CDR1 as LGHNA and CDR2 as YSLEER. The CDR3 has 14 amino acids. CDR3 loop: CASSQGGWEETQYF. The CDR3 coding sequence is TGCGCCAGCAGCCAAGGCGGTTGGGAGGAGACCCAGTACTTC.

This clonotype showed up many times. This sequence joins TRBV27 and TRBJ2-3, with 12 bases lining up with TRBD1. Germline CDR1 reads MNHEY; CDR2 reads SMNVEV (reference sequence). V was pared by 2 bases and J by 5 bases, with 8 bases of the junction left unmatched. CDR3 size: 17 residues. For the CDR3, the DNA is TGTGCCAGCAGTTTAACCCCGGGACAGGGGGCGCGAGATACGCAGTATTTT. Its protein is CASSLTPGQGARDTQYF.

The sample holds many counts of this clonotype. The gene calls are TRBV7-2 and TRBJ1-2, with 7 bases that match TRBD1. Per the germline V gene, CDR1 is SGHTA and CDR2 is FQGNSA. V was pared by 4 bases and J by 9 bases, with 5 bases of the junction left unmatched. This CDR3 is 12 amino acids long. The DNA for the CDR3 is TGTGCCAGCAGCTCCACAGGGGTGAGCTACACCTTC. Translating it yields CASSSTGVSYTF.

This clonotype was recorded at least ten times. The chain has TRBV3-1 and TRBJ2-3; D is undetermined. The ends were cut back, 3 bases at V and 5 bases at J, with 9 bases in the middle. The CDR3 is 13 residues long. Germline CDR1 is LGHDT and CDR2 is YNNKEL (reference sequence). The CDR3 DNA sequence: TGTGCCAGCAGCCACAGTATGGGAGATACGCAGTATTTT. It yields the protein CASSHSMGDTQYF.

This clonotype was seen a handful of times. The V and J genes are TRBV7-3 and TRBJ2-2; D is perhaps TRBD2 (7 bases). Trimming shortened V by 2 bases and J by 2 bases, and 18 bases separated the two germline ends. CDR1 is SGHTA, CDR2 FQGTGA, per germline. The CDR3 has 18 residues. CDR3 DNA sequence: TGTGCCAGCAGCTTACGGTTGGGGCGGGGGCTAAACACCGGGGAGCTGTTTTTT. Encoded protein: CASSLRLGRGLNTGELFF.

This clonotype was counted a few times. The chain couples TRBV12-3 or TRBV12-4 to TRBJ1-6; D possibly corresponds to TRBD1 (5 bases). The CDR3 covers 14 residues. Deletions cut 5 bases from V and 2 bases from J, with 7 bases between. The CDR3 protein is CASSQDTYNSPLHF. The CDR3 region has the DNA TGTGCCAGCAGTCAGGACACCTATAATTCACCCCTCCACTTT.

This clonotype was observed at least ten times. This chain joins TRBV5-1 and TRBJ2-5, with D perhaps matching TRBD2 (6 bases). CDR3 length: 14 residues. Trimming stripped 0 bases from V and 5 bases from J, with 11 bases between. Germline V gene lookup returns CDR1 SGHRS and CDR2 YFSETQ. The CDR3 here is CASSLVTGRETQYF. The CDR3 DNA reads TGCGCCAGCAGCTTGGTGACGGGGAGGGAGACCCAGTACTTC. Together with reference TRBV5-1 and TRBJ2-5, the CDR3 gives the full variable domain: KAGVTQTPRYLIKTRGQQVTLSCSPISGHRSVSWYQQTPGQGLQFLFEYFSETQRNKGNFPGRFSGRQFSNSRSEMNVSTLELGDSALYLCASSLVTGRETQYFGPGTRLLVL.

The table lists this clonotype with many counts. The chain links TRBV7-2 to TRBJ2-5; D not resolved. V was clipped by 1 base and J by 2 bases, with 11 bases between them. CDR1 and CDR2 (germline): SGHTA, FQGNSA. The CDR3 runs to 15 residues. The CDR3 nucleotides are TGTGCCAGCAGCTTAGATGTCTTTAGGCAAGAGACCCAGTACTTC. This gives the protein CASSLDVFRQETQYF.

The V gene is TRBV11-2, the J gene TRBJ2-5; 8 bases align to TRBD1. Germline V gene sequence: CDR1 SGHAT, CDR2 FQNNGV. CDR3 size: 14 residues. The V segment lost 7 bases and the J segment 1 base; nucleotides outside the gene matches: 5. CDR3 in amino acids: CASTVGQGQETQYF. In DNA, the CDR3 is TGTGCCAGCACCGTCGGACAGGGCCAAGAGACCCAGTACTTC. The full variable domain, with the rest looked up from reference TRBV11-2 and TRBJ2-5, is EAGVAQSPRYKIIEKRQSVAFWCNPISGHATLYWYQQILGQGPKLLIQFQNNGVVDDSQLPKDRFSAERLKGVDSTLKIQPAKLEDSAVYLCASTVGQGQETQYFGPGTRLLVL.

This clonotype was observed at least ten times. This sequence joins TRBV5-1 and TRBJ1-1; possibly TRBD1 for D (5 bases). V gave up 4 bases and J gave up 4 bases, with 17 bases separating them. This CDR3 has 15 residues. Germline V gene lookup returns CDR1 SGHRS and CDR2 YFSETQ. The CDR3 is CASSAVSREGTEAFF. CDR3 DNA sequence: TGCGCCAGCAGCGCGGTGTCCAGGGAGGGCACTGAAGCTTTCTTT.

This clonotype has a count of ten or more. The J gene is TRBJ2-3, the V gene TRBV7-9, with D uncertain. There are 14 residues in the CDR3. Trimming stripped 8 bases from V and 0 bases from J, with 12 bases between. Germline V gene sequence: CDR1 SEHNR, CDR2 FQNEAQ (reference sequence). CDR3 loop: CASGRRPSTDTQYF. CDR3 bases: TGTGCCAGCGGACGGAGACCTAGCACAGATACGCAGTATTTT.

The table lists this clonotype with many counts. The genes are TRBV12-3 or TRBV12-4 and TRBJ1-1, with TRBD1 as a possible D gene (6 bases). The CDR3 runs to 13 residues. V lost 9 bases, J lost 0 bases, and 11 bases lay in between. CDR3 sequence: CASGRTVNTEAFF. The CDR3 region has the DNA TGTGCCAGTGGGAGGACAGTGAACACTGAAGCTTTCTTT.

The DNA for the CDR3 is TGTGCCAGCAGCTCCCGAACGGGGAATGAAGCTTTCTTT. Its translation is CASSSRTGNEAFF. The rearrangement uses TRBV5-6 and TRBJ1-1; D is unclear. This CDR3 comprises 13 residues. V was shortened by 3 bases and J by 7 bases, with 13 bases between the two germline ends. In germline, CDR1 is SGHDT, CDR2 YYEEEE.

This clonotype was seen more than once but under ten times. The V and J genes are TRBV12-3 or TRBV12-4 and TRBJ2-5; no definite D call. This CDR3 comprises 15 residues. Trimming shortened V by 6 bases and J by 1 base, and 15 bases separated the two germline ends. This CDR3 reads CASSQRGDFQETQYF. As DNA, the CDR3 is TGTGCCAGCAGCCAGCGAGGTGACTTCCAAGAGACCCAGTACTTC.